This T cell receptor beta chain came from a study of blood T cells in healthy people across ages. Regarding the study as a whole: The lack of PBMC sorting stopped any conclusive naive versus antigen-experienced comparison. Observed TCR beta diversity per million T cells went down as age went up. This fall followed a roughly linear course with age.

With a J-beta primer mix and a sample-barcoded 5' primer, a second PCR ran roughly 6 to 11 cycles. TCRdb re-called the 5' RACE reads through MiXCR, storing one row per CDR3 protein. Of about 1.6 million distinct CDR3 sequences listed, almost 35% were seen once; the top ten hold 10% to 12%. This clonotype has just a few counts. The antigen remains undetermined. CDR1 SGHTA and CDR2 FQGNSA come from the germline V gene. This CDR3 comprises 14 residues. Trimming took off 5 bases at V and 2 bases at J, with 11 bases between the two ends. This receptor was taken from a woman aged 25-40 years in good health. Sequencing was carried out using blood. The chain employs TRBV7-2 and TRBJ2-3; D unclear. CDR3 nucleotide sequence: TGTGCCAGCAGCGCCCTTGGCCTCACAGATACGCAGTATTTT. Its protein is CASSALGLTDTQYF.